These 10 T cell receptor beta chains share one sample of origin, sequenced in a study of CD8 T cells in Susac syndrome. Random hexamers were used to reverse transcribe an amount of roughly 0.5 to 1 ug RNA. TCRdb recomputed calls from the immunoSEQ multiplex PCR reads with MiXCR, one row per CDR3 protein. This sample carries 71,000 or so distinct CDR3 sequences, around 96% of them seen once, and the ten largest clones take around 0.11%. Sequencing was done on a sample of CD4+ T cells from PBMCs. The source of these receptors is a human donor with multiple sclerosis.

The genes are TRBV7-8 and TRBJ1-1, with a weak D call TRBD1 (5 bases). The V end was cut by 1 base, the J end by 1 base, with 10 bases between. The CDR3 runs to 15 residues. Germline CDR1 reads SGHVS; CDR2 reads FQNEAQ. The CDR3 here is CASSLVAGKNTEAFF. DNA of the CDR3: TGTGCCAGCAGCTTAGTGGCAGGGAAGAACACTGAAGCTTTCTTT.

This clonotype has a single count. This chain links TRBV3-1 with TRBJ2-3, with 7 bases lining up with TRBD2. Germline CDR1 reads LGHDT; CDR2 reads YNNKEL (reference sequence). Losses at the gene ends were 4 bases for V and 5 bases for J; bases not matched to a gene: 9. This CDR3 is built from 15 residues. CDR3 amino acids: CASSPWTRRIDTQYF. The CDR3 DNA sequence: TGTGCCAGCAGCCCCTGGACTAGGAGAATAGATACGCAGTATTTT.

This clonotype has just a few counts. This chain joins TRBV6-1 and TRBJ1-2; 7 bases are a match to TRBD1. The CDR3 extends over 13 amino acids. Germline values: CDR1 MNHNS, CDR2 SASEGT. J lost 7 bases, V lost 6 bases, and 8 bases had no gene match. The CDR3 sequence is CASRPSGGGGYTF. CDR3 in DNA: TGTGCCAGCAGACCGTCAGGGGGAGGTGGCTACACCTTC.

The chain has TRBV4-2 and TRBJ2-6; D not certain. V dropped 0 bases and J dropped 0 bases, with 3 bases sitting between them. The CDR3 has 15 amino acids. In germline, CDR1 is LGHNA, CDR2 YNFKEQ. CDR3 sequence reads: CASSQDRSGANVLTF. The CDR3, as DNA: TGTGCCAGCAGCCAAGATCGCTCTGGGGCCAACGTCCTGACTTTC.

V gene TRBV7-9 combines with J gene TRBJ2-6, with D tentatively TRBD1 (6 bases). CDR3 size: 15 residues. The V end was cut by 3 bases, the J end by 2 bases, with 8 bases between. CDR1 is SEHNR and CDR2 is FQNEAQ in the germline V gene (reference sequence). CDR3 in amino acids: CASSFEGAGANVLTF. CDR3 nucleotides: TGTGCCAGCAGCTTCGAGGGGGCTGGGGCCAACGTCCTGACTTTC.

V gene TRBV27 combines with J gene TRBJ2-7; 8 positions agree with TRBD2. The CDR3 spans 14 residues. Germline CDR1 and CDR2: MNHEY and SMNVEV (reference sequence). V shed 4 bases and J 2 bases; nucleotides not matched to a gene: 4. The CDR3 sequence: CASSSQRGTYEQYF. As DNA, the CDR3 is TGTGCCAGCAGTTCCCAGCGGGGGACCTACGAGCAGTACTTC.

The chain recombines TRBV11-2 with TRBJ2-1, with D tentatively TRBD1 (6 bases). V was cut by 7 bases and J by 4 bases, with 14 bases left in between. Looked up from germline, CDR1 is SGHAT and CDR2 is FQNNGV. The CDR3 has 14 amino acids. CDR3 sequence (DNA): TGTGCCAGCACCCTTTCAGGGGCATACAATGAGCAGTTCTTC. Protein sequence: CASTLSGAYNEQFF.

This clonotype was found a few times. The junction and the germline gene differ at one end; a read error may be behind it. This chain joins TRBV7-7 and TRBJ2-5; D tentatively fits TRBD1 or TRBD2 (6 bases each). The germline V gene has CDR1 SSHAT and CDR2 FNYEAQ (reference sequence). CDR3 length: 14 residues. The CDR3 nucleotides read TGTGCTAGCAGCTTAGGGGGGAACCAAGAGACCCAGTACTTC. Encoded protein: CASSLGGNQETQYF.

The chain recombines TRBV7-2 with TRBJ1-2; D is unresolved. Germline loops: CDR1 SGHTA, CDR2 FQGNSA. V lost 4 bases and J lost 2, with 11 bases in between. The CDR3 is 14 residues long. The CDR3 DNA reads TGTGCCAGCAGCTCGGTTGGGATCAACTATGGCTACACCTTC. Its translation: CASSSVGINYGYTF.

V gene TRBV5-1 combines with J gene TRBJ1-2, with D hard to call. Germline CDR1 SGHRS, CDR2 YFSETQ. Trimming shortened V by 2 bases and J by 5 bases, and 10 bases separated the two germline ends. The CDR3 loop spans 13 amino acids. This CDR3 is CASSLGGGYGYTF. The CDR3 nucleotides read TGCGCCAGCAGCTTAGGCGGAGGGTATGGCTACACCTTC.